This record covers a single T cell receptor beta chain. The J segment lost 8 bases and the V segment lost 4 bases, leaving 11 bases of the junction unmatched. The V gene's germline CDR1 is SGHRS and CDR2 YFSETQ. There are 15 residues in the CDR3. The source of the sample is a study of control samples from healthy donors and cancer patients. Here immunoSEQ multiplex PCR was the method, and the copy in TCRdb shows in-frame clones only, minus some. Of roughly 80,000 clones detected, 85% to 90% appear once; the ten largest clones hold 1.5% to 2%. The material sequenced was PBMCs. The gene calls are TRBV5-1 and TRBJ1-2, with 10 bases matching TRBD1. The receptor comes from a woman aged 55-70 years with head and neck cancer. The DNA of the CDR3 is TGCGCCAGCAGCAACCGGGACAGGGGAGGAGACGGCTACACCTTC. This gives the protein CASSNRDRGGDGYTF.